The 23 T cell receptor beta chains below all came from one sample that was sequenced in a study of a mutant IDH1 vaccine in newly diagnosed glioma listed by TCRdb under 2021. The sample's time point label, decoded: baseline, week 1 (first vaccination visit). This sample's treatment or condition label indicates: pre-vaccination baseline after standard-of-care therapy. The protocol used for the library was the immunoSEQ multiplex PCR assay. Entries here come from immuneACCESS through TCRdb and include only in-frame sequences with V and J called. Some clones fail to appear in such tables; in the studies checked, an unresolved V gene covers under half of the shortfall, and the cause of the remainder is unknown. This sample comprises about 92,000 clones, around three quarters of them detected only once. Around 7% of the sample is taken by the ten largest. This specimen was PBMCs, taken from a glioma patient treated with radiotherapy, temozolomide or both. The receptors stem from a man aged 35 to 55 with glioma.

The chain uses TRBV5-6 and TRBJ2-7; 7 bases line up with TRBD2. The CDR3 loop spans 13 amino acids. The V gene end was trimmed by 0 bases and the J gene end by 5 bases; junction bases not matched to a gene: 2. Germline assignment: CDR1 SGHDT and CDR2 YYEEEE. CDR3: CASSLGLADEQYF. CDR3 in DNA: TGTGCCAGCAGCTTGGGACTAGCAGACGAGCAGTACTTC.

The CDR3: CASSLTYQGGGNTGELFF. The CDR3 coding sequence is TGTGCCAGCAGCTTAACCTATCAGGGCGGCGGGAACACCGGGGAGCTGTTTTTT. The rearrangement joins TRBV11-2 to TRBJ2-2; weak D call: TRBD1 (5 bases). Trimming shortened V by 2 bases and J by 1 base, and 17 bases separated the two germline ends. The germline gives CDR1 SGHAT, CDR2 FQNNGV. This CDR3 is 18 amino acids long.

With respect to this clone: A read error may account for a junction end that differs from germline. The V and J genes are TRBV6-4 and TRBJ2-3; TRBD2 aligns across 8 bases. The germline CDR1 and CDR2 sequences are MRHNA and SNTAGT. The CDR3 contains 12 residues. This CDR3 reads CASSDAGGPSVF. The CDR3 DNA is TGTGCCAGCAGTGACGCGGGGGGCCCCTCAGTATTT.

This clone is medium-sized (0.01 to 0.1%) within its sample. The chain has TRBV30 and TRBJ1-1; D remains ambiguous. Germline CDR1 and CDR2: GTSNPN and SVGIG (reference sequence). The CDR3 is made up of 13 amino acids. Here the CDR3 DNA reads TGTGCACAAAGCGACGGTCGGAACACTGAAGCTTTCTTT. As protein: CAQSDGRNTEAFF.

Only one count was recorded for this clone. This sequence joins TRBV5-4 and TRBJ2-7; D is unresolved. This CDR3 contains 15 residues. Germline CDR1 and CDR2: SGHNT and YYREEE (reference sequence). V lost 0 bases to trimming and J lost 0 bases, with 10 bases between them. The CDR3 sequence: CASSLVGGTSYEQYF. The CDR3 DNA follows: TGTGCCAGCAGCTTGGTTGGCGGAACCTCCTACGAGCAGTACTTC.

V is TRBV18 and J is TRBJ1-1; TRBD1 is a possible D gene (6 bases). The CDR3 runs to 15 residues. Germline CDR1 is KGHSH and CDR2 is LQKENI. V lost 0 bases, J lost 6 bases, and 14 bases lay in between. CDR3 residues: CASSPPGTGYAEAFF. The CDR3 DNA follows: TGTGCCAGCTCACCACCGGGAACAGGGTACGCTGAAGCTTTCTTT.

A word on this clone: Other DNA variants within this sample encode the same CDR3. This chain links TRBV6-1 with TRBJ1-2, with unresolved D. CDR1 is MNHNS, CDR2 SASEGT, per germline. V was clipped by 0 bases and J by 2 bases, with 4 bases between them. The CDR3 has 13 residues. The CDR3 loop reads CASSEAGNYGYTF. The CDR3 bases are TGTGCCAGCAGTGAAGCAGGGAACTATGGCTACACCTTC.

The chain links TRBV29-1 to TRBJ2-1, with 12 nucleotides matching TRBD2. J was trimmed by 6 bases and V by 3 bases; bases with no gene match: 6. The CDR3 has 15 residues. Germline CDR1 SQVTM, CDR2 ANQGSEA. The CDR3 is CSVDGGLAGTNEQFF. CDR3 DNA sequence: TGCAGCGTTGACGGCGGACTAGCGGGGACCAATGAGCAGTTCTTC.

This chain joins TRBV30 and TRBJ2-7; D might be TRBD2 (6 bases). In germline, CDR1 is GTSNPN, CDR2 SVGIG (reference sequence). V lost 1 base to trimming and J lost 2 bases, with 6 bases between them. The CDR3 has 12 residues. CDR3 in amino acids: CAWSGGTYEQYF. The CDR3 region has the DNA TGTGCCTGGAGTGGCGGGACCTACGAGCAGTACTTC. Full variable domain (remainder filled in from reference TRBV30 and TRBJ2-7): SQTIHQWPATLVQPVGSPLSLECTVEGTSNPNLYWYRQAAGRGLQLLFYSVGIGQISSEVPQNLSASRPQDRQFILSSKKLLLSDSGFYLCAWSGGTYEQYFGPGTRLTVT.

V is TRBV28 and J is TRBJ2-4; D may be TRBD1 (6 bases). Germline V gives CDR1 MDHEN, CDR2 SYDVKM. The CDR3 has 15 residues. Trimming removed 5 bases at V and 2 bases at J, with 13 bases between. CDR3 nucleotides: TGTGCCAGCAGTCCATCGGGACACACCAAAAACATTCAGTACTTC. This gives the protein CASSPSGHTKNIQYF.

CDR3 in amino acids: CASSLSGGNYGYTF. CDR3 bases: TGCGCCAGCAGCTTATCAGGGGGCAACTATGGCTACACCTTC. The V call is TRBV5-1, the J call TRBJ1-2; TRBD1 aligns across 8 bases. Germline CDR1 and CDR2: SGHRS and YFSETQ. The CDR3 loop spans 14 amino acids. Trimming took 2 bases from V and 2 from J; bases not matched to a gene: 2. Together with reference TRBV5-1 and TRBJ1-2, the CDR3 gives the full variable domain: KAGVTQTPRYLIKTRGQQVTLSCSPISGHRSVSWYQQTPGQGLQFLFEYFSETQRNKGNFPGRFSGRQFSNSRSEMNVSTLELGDSALYLCASSLSGGNYGYTFGSGTRLTVV.

CDR3 bases: TGTGCCAGCTCAAGGACCGTCGCGAATGAGCAGTTCTTC. Amino acid sequence: CASSRTVANEQFF. The chain carries TRBV18 and TRBJ2-1; no clear D gene. CDR3 length equals 13 residues. Germline-derived CDR1 and CDR2 are KGHSH and LQKENI. Deletions cut 5 bases from V and 7 bases from J, with 12 bases between.

The chain uses TRBV11-2 and TRBJ2-7; no definite D call. The CDR3 consists of 14 residues. Trimming left V 1 base short and J 0 bases short, with 7 bases between. CDR1 is SGHAT, CDR2 FQNNGV, per germline. CDR3 DNA sequence: TGTGCCAGCAGCTTAGGGTTTGGCTCCTACGAGCAGTACTTC. Protein: CASSLGFGSYEQYF.

The J gene is TRBJ2-7, the V gene TRBV5-1, with 9 bases lining up with TRBD1. Per the germline V gene, CDR1 is SGHRS and CDR2 is YFSETQ. The CDR3 runs 14 residues. V lost 0 bases and J lost 4; bases outside the gene matches: 2. The DNA of the CDR3 is TGCGCCAGCAGCTTGGCCGGGACAGGGTACGAGCAGTACTTC. Amino acids: CASSLAGTGYEQYF.

V usage is TRBV6-5 and J usage is TRBJ2-5, with 9 bases fitting TRBD2. Looked up from germline, CDR1 is MNHEY and CDR2 is SVGAGI. V dropped 6 bases and J dropped 5; count of bases not matched to a gene: 4. The CDR3 loop spans 13 amino acids. CDR3 in amino acids: CASSRGGAETQYF. In DNA form, the CDR3 reads TGTGCCAGCAGCCGCGGGGGGGCGGAGACCCAGTACTTC.

This clone was counted between two and nine times. The chain carries TRBV29-1 and TRBJ1-5; weak D call: TRBD1 (5 bases). With 5 bases removed from V and 2 bases from J, the gap between germline ends came to 10 bases. The CDR3 is 13 amino acids. CDR1 and CDR2 from the germline V gene are SQVTM and ANQGSEA. The CDR3 nucleotides are TGCAGCGTTCGGGACGGGGGCAATCAGCCCCAGCATTTT. It translates to CSVRDGGNQPQHF.

The chain couples TRBV10-1 to TRBJ1-2, with 7 bases that match TRBD1. Per germline, CDR1 WNHNN and CDR2 SYGVQD (reference sequence). Trimming took 0 bases from V and 8 from J; bases not matched to a gene: 3. The CDR3 covers 13 residues. The CDR3 sequence is CASSESGTAGYTF. The CDR3 DNA is TGCGCCAGCAGTGAGTCTGGGACAGCAGGCTACACCTTC.

The rearrangement joins TRBV7-2 to TRBJ1-5; 9 bases match TRBD1. The CDR3 totals 15 residues. The germline V gene encodes CDR1 SGHTA and CDR2 FQGNSA. V shed 1 base, J shed 3 bases, and the junction held 1 base outside the gene matches. The CDR3 nucleotides are TGTGCCAGCAGCTTAGGGGACAGGGCCAATCAGCCCCAGCATTTT. It yields the protein CASSLGDRANQPQHF. The full variable domain, with the rest looked up from reference TRBV7-2 and TRBJ1-5, is GAGVSQSPSNKVTEKGKDVELRCDPISGHTALYWYRQSLGQGLEFLIYFQGNSAPDKSGLPSDRFSAERTGGSVSTLTIQRTQQEDSAVYLCASSLGDRANQPQHFGDGTRLSIL.

The genes are TRBV11-2 and TRBJ2-7; 11 nucleotides match TRBD1. Germline V gene lookup returns CDR1 SGHAT and CDR2 FQNNGV. V was pared by 4 bases and J by 6 bases, with 8 bases of the junction left unmatched. The CDR3 has 15 amino acids. The chain's CDR3 is CASSSIGTGGGEQYF. Here the CDR3 DNA reads TGTGCCAGCAGCTCAATTGGGACAGGGGGTGGCGAGCAGTACTTC.

The chain recombines TRBV5-6 with TRBJ1-6, with D possibly matching TRBD1 (5 bases). Trimming removed 0 bases from V and 8 bases from J, with 12 bases in between. The CDR3 extends over 15 amino acids. The germline V gene encodes CDR1 SGHDT and CDR2 YYEEEE. The CDR3 loop is CASSLDRWADSPLHF. CDR3 nucleotide sequence: TGTGCCAGCAGCTTGGACAGGTGGGCGGATTCACCCCTCCACTTT. The full variable domain, its missing parts supplied by reference TRBV5-6 and TRBJ1-6, is DAGVTQSPTHLIKTRGQQVTLRCSPKSGHDTVSWYQQALGQGPQFIFQYYEEEERQRGNFPDRFSGHQFPNYSSELNVNALLLGDSALYLCASSLDRWADSPLHFGNGTRLTVT.

The rearrangement uses TRBV7-2 and TRBJ2-1, with D possibly matching TRBD1 (6 bases). Germline assignment: CDR1 SGHTA and CDR2 FQGNSA. This CDR3 is built from 15 residues. The V and J ends lost 5 bases and 8 bases respectively, with 19 bases between them. The CDR3, as DNA: TGTGCCAGCAGCCCCGGACAGTTTTGGGTTGATGAGCAGTTCTTC. This codes for CASSPGQFWVDEQFF.

As to this clone: Different DNA sequences within this sample yield the same CDR3. CDR3 amino acids: CSAREETQYF. Written as DNA, the CDR3 is TGCAGTGCTAGAGAAGAGACCCAGTACTTC. V is TRBV20-1 and J is TRBJ2-5; the D is unclear. The CDR3 runs to 10 residues. CDR1 and CDR2 from the germline V gene are DFQATT and SNEGSKA (reference sequence). Trimming removed 0 bases from V and 4 bases from J, with 0 bases in between.

The CDR3: CASDQGKLRASGANVLTF. DNA for the CDR3: TGTGCCAGCGACCAGGGGAAGCTACGGGCCTCTGGGGCCAACGTCCTGACTTTC. The rearrangement uses TRBV18 and TRBJ2-6, with D possibly matching TRBD1 (6 bases). The CDR3 consists of 18 residues. The germline V and J ends were trimmed by 8 bases and 0 bases, with 20 bases remaining between them. From germline, CDR1 is KGHSH and CDR2 LQKENI.